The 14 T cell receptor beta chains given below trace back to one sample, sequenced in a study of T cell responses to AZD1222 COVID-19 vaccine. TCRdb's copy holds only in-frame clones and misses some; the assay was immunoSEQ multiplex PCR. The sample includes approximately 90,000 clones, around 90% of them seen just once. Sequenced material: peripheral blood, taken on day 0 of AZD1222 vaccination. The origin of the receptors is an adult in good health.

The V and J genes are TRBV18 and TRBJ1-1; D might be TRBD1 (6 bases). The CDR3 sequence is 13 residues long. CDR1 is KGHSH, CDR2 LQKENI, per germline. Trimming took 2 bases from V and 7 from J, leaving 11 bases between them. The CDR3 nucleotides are TGTGCCAGCTCACCAAGGGGGGGCGGTGAAGCTTTCTTT. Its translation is CASSPRGGGEAFF.

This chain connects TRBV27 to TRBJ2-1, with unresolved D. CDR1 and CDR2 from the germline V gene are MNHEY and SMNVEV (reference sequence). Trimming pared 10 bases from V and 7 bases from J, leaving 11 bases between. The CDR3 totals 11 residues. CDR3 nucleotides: TGTGCCATTAGGGTTGGAAATGAGCAGTTCTTC. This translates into CAIRVGNEQFF.

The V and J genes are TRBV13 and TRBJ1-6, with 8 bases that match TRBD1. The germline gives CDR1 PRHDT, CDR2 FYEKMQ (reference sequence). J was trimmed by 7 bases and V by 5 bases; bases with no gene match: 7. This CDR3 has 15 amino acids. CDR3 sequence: CASSPGTGGNSPLHF. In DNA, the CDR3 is TGTGCCAGCAGCCCCGGGACAGGTGGAAATTCACCCCTCCACTTT.

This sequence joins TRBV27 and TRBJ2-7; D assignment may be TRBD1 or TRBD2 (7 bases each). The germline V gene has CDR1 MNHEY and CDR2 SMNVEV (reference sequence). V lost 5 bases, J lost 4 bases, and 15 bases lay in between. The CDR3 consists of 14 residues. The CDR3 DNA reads TGTGCCAGCAGTCCCCAGGGGGGGCAATACGAGCAGTACTTC. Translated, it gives CASSPQGGQYEQYF.

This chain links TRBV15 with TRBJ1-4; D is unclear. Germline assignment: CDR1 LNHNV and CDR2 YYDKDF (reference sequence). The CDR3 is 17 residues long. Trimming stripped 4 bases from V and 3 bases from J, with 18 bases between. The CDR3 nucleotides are TGTGCCACCAGCACCCTCCCCGAGGGCAGAGCTAATGAAAAACTGTTTTTT. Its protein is CATSTLPEGRANEKLFF.

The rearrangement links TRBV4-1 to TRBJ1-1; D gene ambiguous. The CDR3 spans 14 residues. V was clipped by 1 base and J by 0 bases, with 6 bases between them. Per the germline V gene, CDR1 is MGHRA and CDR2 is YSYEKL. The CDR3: CASSQADMNTEAFF. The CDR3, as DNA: TGCGCCAGCAGCCAAGCAGACATGAACACTGAAGCTTTCTTT.

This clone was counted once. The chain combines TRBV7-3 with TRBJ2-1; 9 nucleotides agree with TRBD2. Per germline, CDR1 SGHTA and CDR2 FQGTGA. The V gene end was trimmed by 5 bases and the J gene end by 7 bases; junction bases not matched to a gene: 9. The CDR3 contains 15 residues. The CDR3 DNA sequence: TGTGCCAGCAGCCCGGGACTAGCCGAAAGGAATGAGCAGTTCTTC. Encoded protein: CASSPGLAERNEQFF.

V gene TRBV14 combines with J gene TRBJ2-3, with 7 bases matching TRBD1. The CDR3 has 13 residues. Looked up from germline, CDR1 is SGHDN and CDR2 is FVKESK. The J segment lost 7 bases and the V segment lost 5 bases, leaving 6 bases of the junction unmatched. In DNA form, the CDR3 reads TGTGCCAGCAGCTCGACAGGGTCCAATACGCAGTATTTT. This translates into CASSSTGSNTQYF.

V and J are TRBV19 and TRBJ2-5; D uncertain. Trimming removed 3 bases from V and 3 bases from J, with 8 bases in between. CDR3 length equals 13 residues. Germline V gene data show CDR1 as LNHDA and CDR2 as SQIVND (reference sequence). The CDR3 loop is CASSIQVEETQYF. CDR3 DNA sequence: TGTGCCAGTAGTATCCAAGTGGAAGAGACCCAGTACTTC.

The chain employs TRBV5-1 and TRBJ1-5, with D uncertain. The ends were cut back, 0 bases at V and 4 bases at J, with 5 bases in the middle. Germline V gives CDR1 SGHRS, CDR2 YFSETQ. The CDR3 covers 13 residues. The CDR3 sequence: CASSLAPNQPQHF. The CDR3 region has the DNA TGCGCCAGCAGCTTGGCCCCGAATCAGCCCCAGCATTTT.

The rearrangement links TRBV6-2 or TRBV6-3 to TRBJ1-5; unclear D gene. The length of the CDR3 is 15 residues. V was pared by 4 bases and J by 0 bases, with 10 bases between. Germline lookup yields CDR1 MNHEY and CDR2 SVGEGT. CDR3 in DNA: TGTGCCAGCAGTTTCGTCAGGTATAGCAATCAGCCCCAGCATTTT. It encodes CASSFVRYSNQPQHF.

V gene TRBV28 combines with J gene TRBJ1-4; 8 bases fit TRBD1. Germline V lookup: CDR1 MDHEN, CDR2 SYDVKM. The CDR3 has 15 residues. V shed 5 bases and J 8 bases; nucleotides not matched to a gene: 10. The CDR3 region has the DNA TGTGCCAGCAGTGTGGCAGGGGGCGAAGAGGAAAAACTGTTTTTT. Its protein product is CASSVAGGEEEKLFF.

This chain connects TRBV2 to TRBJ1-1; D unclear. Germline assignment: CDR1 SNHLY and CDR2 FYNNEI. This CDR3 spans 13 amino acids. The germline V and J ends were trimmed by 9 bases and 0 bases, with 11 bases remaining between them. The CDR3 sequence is CASRTGMNTEAFF. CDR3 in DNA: TGTGCCAGTCGGACGGGGATGAACACTGAAGCTTTCTTT.

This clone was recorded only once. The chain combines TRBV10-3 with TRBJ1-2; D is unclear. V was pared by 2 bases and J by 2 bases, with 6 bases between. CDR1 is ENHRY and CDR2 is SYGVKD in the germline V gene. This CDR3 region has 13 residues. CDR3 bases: TGTGCCATCAGTGAGCGAGAGAACTATGGCTACACCTTC. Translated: CAISERENYGYTF.